This entry concerns a single T cell receptor beta chain. Its antigen is not known. This entry is derived from a study of identical twins. The V end lost 4 bases, the J end lost 5 bases, and 28 bases lay between the germline ends. Germline V gives CDR1 SGHRS, CDR2 YFSETQ. This CDR3 has 19 amino acids. Overall study results and limits: Models underpredicted monozygotic twin sharing of out-of-frame TCR alpha.

One entry per CDR3 protein, called by TCRdb with MiXCR from the 5' RACE reads. The table includes 600,000 to 700,000 distinct CDR3 sequences, roughly 20% detected once. The sample was also reused in another study, on T cells expressing NK-cell markers. According to that study: Several donors' CD3+CD56-NKG2C+ cells were dominated by the same clonotypes.

The sequenced sample consisted of PBMCs. The source of this sequence is a woman between 18 and 30 years old in good health. The chain combines TRBV5-1 with TRBJ2-1; D may match TRBD1 or TRBD2 (5 bases each). The CDR3, as DNA: TGCGCCAGCAGCCCATCCTCAACTAGTGGGGGTGTGGTCAACAATGAGCAGTTCTTC. Its protein is CASSPSSTSGGVVNNEQFF.